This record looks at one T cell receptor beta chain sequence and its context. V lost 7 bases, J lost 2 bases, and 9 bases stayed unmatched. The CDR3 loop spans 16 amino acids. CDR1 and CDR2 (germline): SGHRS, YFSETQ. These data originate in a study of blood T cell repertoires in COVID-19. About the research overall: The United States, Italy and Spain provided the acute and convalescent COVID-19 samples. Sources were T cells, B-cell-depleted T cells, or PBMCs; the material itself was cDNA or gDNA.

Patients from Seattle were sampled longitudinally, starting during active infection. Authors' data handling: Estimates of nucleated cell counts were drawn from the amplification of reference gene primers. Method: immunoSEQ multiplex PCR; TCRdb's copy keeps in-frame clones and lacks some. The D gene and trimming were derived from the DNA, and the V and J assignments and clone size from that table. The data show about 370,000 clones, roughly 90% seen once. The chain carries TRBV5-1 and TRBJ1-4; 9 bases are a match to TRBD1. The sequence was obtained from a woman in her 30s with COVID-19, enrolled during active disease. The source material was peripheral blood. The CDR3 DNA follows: TGCGCCAGCTCCCCGGGACAGGGAACGACTAATGAAAAACTGTTTTTT. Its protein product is CASSPGQGTTNEKLFF.